This T cell receptor beta chain was obtained from a study of blood T cell repertoires in COVID-19. This clone was detected a few times. The participants were between about 18 and 100 years old and came from 20 to 30 US areas. Clones were read by immunoSEQ multiplex PCR, and TCRdb kept only the in-frame ones, dropping some. The repertoire consists of approximately 250,000 clones, with 88% occurring once and the leading ten covering over 1%. Germline assignment: CDR1 SQVTM and CDR2 ANQGSEA. The CDR3 is 13 residues long. The ends lost 3 bases at V and 0 bases at J; junction bases unmatched: 2. What was sequenced was PBMCs or T cells enriched from blood (not recorded which). The V and J genes are TRBV29-1 and TRBJ2-7; 7 positions match TRBD1. This TCR was sampled from a middle-aged woman with acute COVID-19. The CDR3 sequence: CSVERQGSYEQYF. Here the CDR3 DNA reads TGCAGCGTTGAGCGACAGGGCTCCTACGAGCAGTACTTC.